This T cell receptor (beta chain) was sequenced during a study of beta chain features in type 1 diabetes. Every participating donor gave one draw, a heparinised blood sample averaging around 0.11 L. Central memory, naive, regulatory and stem cell-like memory CD4+ cells were sorted by CD45RO/CCR7/CD25/CD127/CD95/CD27. This clone turned up a few times. The antigen is unknown. Points from the study as a whole: Within each of all four CD4+ subsets, Type 1 diabetes patients had TCRB CDR3s that were moderately but significantly shorter. Patients with type 1 diabetes showed fewer VDJ junction insertions and more deletions. Any PCR bias toward short templates would affect both groups alike.

Investigators reverse transcribed all isolated RNA, so they sequenced expressed TCRB transcripts. Sequencing was performed with immunoSEQ multiplex PCR; in TCRdb, only in-frame clones are kept and a portion is missing. The sample carries around 600,000 clones, roughly an eighth recorded once. The CDR3 runs 16 residues. V shed 3 bases and J 8 bases; nucleotides not matched to a gene: 13. CDR1 is SGDLS and CDR2 is YYNGEE in the germline V gene. This sequence joins TRBV9 and TRBJ2-1, with TRBD2 matching 8 bases. The receptor comes from a man aged 30-40 years with type 1 diabetes. Sequencing was performed on naive CD4+ T cells from blood. The CDR3, as DNA: TGTGCCAGCAGCGCTCGCGGGGAGCCCGGGGGGGATGAGCAGTTCTTC. This encodes CASSARGEPGGDEQFF. Supplemented by reference TRBV9 and TRBJ2-1, the full variable domain reads DSGVTQTPKHLITATGQRVTLRCSPRSGDLSVYWYQQSLDQGLQFLIQYYNGEERAKGNILERFSAQQFPDLHSELNLSSLELGDSALYFCASSARGEPGGDEQFFGPGTRLTVL.